The entry below describes one T cell receptor beta chain. Its antigen is unidentified. CDR1 and CDR2 from the germline V gene are MNHEY and SMNVEV (reference sequence). J lost 4 bases, V lost 7 bases, and 6 bases had no gene match. This CDR3 comprises 13 residues. These data belong to a study of blood T cells in healthy people across ages. Broader study findings: Significant beta diversity loss was already apparent by age roughly 40, declining roughly linearly. Estimated diversity across one million T cells was deemed an underestimate. Leaving the PBMCs unsorted stopped any conclusive comparison of naive versus antigen-experienced cells.

In terms of origin and age, donors were healthy Caucasian individuals from Russia aged roughly 6 to 95. A second PCR, run for roughly 7 to 11 cycles, used a sample-barcoded 5' primer plus a J-beta primer mix. Using its own MiXCR run on the 5' RACE reads, TCRdb lists one record per CDR3 protein. The sample has hundreds of thousands of distinct CDR3 sequences, 49% seen once. The sequencing sample was made of blood. The receptor's source is a woman aged 55-70 years in good health. The chain joins TRBV27 to TRBJ1-2; 7 positions agree with TRBD1. CDR3 loop: CASTDRDSYGYTF. CDR3 in DNA: TGTGCCAGCACGGACCGGGACAGCTATGGCTACACCTTC.